The sample holds many counts of the clone carrying this T cell receptor (beta chain). As yet, its antigen is unknown. These data originate in a study of T cells in Graves' hyperthyroidism and ophthalmopathy. About the research overall: Peripheral blood was taken when the disease was first diagnosed, before any treatment began.

Germline CDR1 and CDR2: GTSNPN and SVGIG (reference sequence). This CDR3 contains 13 residues. The germline V and J ends were trimmed by 0 bases and 2 bases, with 5 bases remaining between them. There were TCR beta CDR3 regions amplified from RNA transcripts. With the HTBI primer set, the TCR CDR3 went through a first round of RT-PCR. TCRdb called the multiplex PCR reads again in MiXCR, with one record for every CDR3 protein. The table shows over 450,000 distinct CDR3 sequences, with 15% to 20% occurring only once. Uncontrolled infection, other autoimmune disease, pregnancy or lactation excluded patients. The source of the PBMCs was approximately 9.5 ml of fresh peripheral blood. Broader study findings: The model anticipated ophthalmopathy a median approximately six months pre-onset.

The TCR comes from a woman aged 18-29 years with Graves' ophthalmopathy. Sequencing was carried out using blood. This chain links TRBV30 with TRBJ1-3; D is unresolved. CDR3 in DNA: TGTGCCTGGAGTGTACTCGCTGGAAACACCATATATTTT. Translating it yields CAWSVLAGNTIYF.